The 16 T cell receptor beta chains listed next were all sequenced from one sample in a study of T cells in Graves' hyperthyroidism and ophthalmopathy. Amplified TCR beta CDR3 regions derived from RNA transcripts. When the TCR CDR3 underwent first-round RT-PCR, the HTBI primer set was used. A single record per CDR3 protein comes from TCRdb applying MiXCR to the multiplex PCR reads. The table shows some 500,000 distinct CDR3 sequences, with roughly 25% occurring only once. Sequenced input: blood. Source of these receptors: a woman aged 25 to 39 with Graves' ophthalmopathy.

This clonotype appeared many times. The chain employs TRBV7-2 and TRBJ1-5; possible D gene TRBD1, 5 bases. From germline, CDR1 is SGHTA and CDR2 FQGNSA. This CDR3 has 14 residues. V lost 5 bases, J lost 2 bases, and 10 bases lay in between. As DNA, the CDR3 is TGTGCCAGCAGCACACAGGAGGGCAATCAGCCCCAGCATTTT. Amino acids: CASSTQEGNQPQHF.

This sequence joins TRBV7-8 and TRBJ2-4; TRBD2 might be the D (6 bases). The CDR3 is made up of 13 amino acids. Trimming removed 5 bases from V and 15 bases from J, with 20 bases in between. Germline-derived CDR1 and CDR2 are SGHVS and FQNEAQ. The CDR3 nucleotides are TGTGCCAGCAGCGAGACACCCGGGAGCAGCGGGTACTTC. Translating gives CASSETPGSSGYF. The full variable domain, in which reference TRBV7-8 and TRBJ2-4 provide the parts outside the CDR3, is GAGVSQSPRYKVAKRGQDVALRCDPISGHVSLFWYQQALGQGPEFLTYFQNEAQLDKSGLPSDRFFAERPEGSVSTLKIQRTQQEDSAVYLCASSETPGSSGYFGAGTRLSVL.

This clonotype has a count of ten or more. The chain joins TRBV6-5 to TRBJ1-2, with D hard to call. Germline CDR1 reads MNHEY; CDR2 reads SVGAGI. Trimming left V 0 bases short and J 3 bases short, with 11 bases between. This CDR3 comprises 15 residues. CDR3: CASSYSLGRDYGYTF. CDR3 DNA sequence: TGTGCCAGCAGTTACTCGTTAGGGAGAGACTATGGCTACACCTTC.

This clonotype was counted at least ten times. This chain links TRBV7-2 with TRBJ2-5; no clear D. V was clipped by 6 bases and J by 5 bases, with 7 bases between them. This CDR3 contains 11 residues. Looked up from germline, CDR1 is SGHTA and CDR2 is FQGNSA. The CDR3 region has the DNA TGTGCCAGCAGATTCGGGGAGACCCAGTACTTC. Translating gives CASRFGETQYF.

This clonotype was picked up many times. The rearrangement links TRBV6-2 or TRBV6-3 to TRBJ2-2; 10 bases align to TRBD2. With V trimmed by 6 bases and J by 4 bases, 5 bases remained unmatched. This CDR3 is built from 15 residues. In germline, CDR1 is MNHEY, CDR2 SVGEGT. The CDR3 sequence: CASSISGGGTGELFF. The CDR3 DNA is TGTGCCAGCAGCATCAGCGGGGGGGGCACCGGGGAGCTGTTTTTT.

This clonotype was seen more than once but under ten times. This rearrangement joins TRBV27 to TRBJ1-5, with a tentative D call TRBD1 (6 bases). The germline V and J ends were trimmed by 0 bases and 7 bases, with 13 bases remaining between them. Looked up from germline, CDR1 is MNHEY and CDR2 is SMNVEV (reference sequence). The CDR3 extends over 15 amino acids. CDR3 in amino acids: CASSLSRGGGQPQHF. Here the CDR3 DNA reads TGTGCCAGCAGTTTATCGAGGGGGGGGGGACAGCCCCAGCATTTT.

This chain uses TRBV6-2 or TRBV6-3 with TRBJ2-4, with 8 bases identical to TRBD2. V trimming: 2 bases; J trimming: 3 bases; junction bases outside the gene matches: 9. Germline CDR1 reads MNHEY; CDR2 reads SVGEGT. The CDR3 extends over 17 amino acids. Here the CDR3 reads CASSYALTGTSKNIQYF. Written as DNA, the CDR3 is TGTGCCAGCAGTTACGCCCTCACCGGGACTAGCAAAAACATTCAGTACTTC.

This clonotype was recorded at least ten times. The chain joins TRBV19 to TRBJ1-1, with a weak D call TRBD1 (5 bases). Looked up from germline, CDR1 is LNHDA and CDR2 is SQIVND (reference sequence). V was cut by 7 bases and J by 3 bases, with 15 bases left in between. The CDR3 contains 14 residues. This CDR3 reads CASTPGGGYTEAFF. CDR3 in DNA: TGTGCCAGTACCCCTGGGGGTGGGTACACTGAAGCTTTCTTT.

This clonotype was detected ten times or more. This chain uses TRBV28 with TRBJ2-7, with a tentative D call TRBD1 (6 bases). The CDR3 covers 16 residues. CDR1 and CDR2 from the germline V gene are MDHEN and SYDVKM. With 4 bases removed from V and 2 bases from J, the gap between germline ends came to 18 bases. CDR3 nucleotides: TGTGCCAGCAGTTCAATACACAGGGACGGGGCCTACGAGCAGTACTTC. Translated: CASSSIHRDGAYEQYF. Full variable domain (remainder filled in from reference TRBV28 and TRBJ2-7): DVKVTQSSRYLVKRTGEKVFLECVQDMDHENMFWYRQDPGLGLRLIYFSYDVKMKEKGDIPEGYSVSREKKERFSLILESASTNQTSMYLCASSSIHRDGAYEQYFGPGTRLTVT.

This clonotype was observed many times. The chain links TRBV27 to TRBJ1-2, with D possibly matching TRBD1 (6 bases). The CDR3 covers 15 residues. V was cut by 3 bases and J by 5 bases, with 16 bases left in between. The germline V gene has CDR1 MNHEY and CDR2 SMNVEV (reference sequence). The CDR3 DNA reads as TGTGCCAGCAGTTTTAGTACCAGGGGCTGGTATGGCTACACCTTC. Protein sequence: CASSFSTRGWYGYTF.

This clonotype has a handful of counts. DNA of the CDR3: TGCGCCAGCAGCCAAGACGGTGGAGAGGGCTACACCTTC. It yields the protein CASSQDGGEGYTF. The J gene is TRBJ1-2, the V gene TRBV4-1, with no clear D. CDR1 and CDR2 (germline): MGHRA, YSYEKL. V gave up 0 bases and J gave up 8 bases, with 10 bases separating them. The CDR3 length is 13 residues.

This clonotype has ten or more counts. This sequence joins TRBV29-1 and TRBJ2-7, with 8 bases fitting TRBD1. The CDR3 runs to 13 residues. Looked up from germline, CDR1 is SQVTM and CDR2 is ANQGSEA. V shed 7 bases, J shed 3 bases, and the junction held 8 bases outside the gene matches. The CDR3 reads CSARRDRHYEQYF. The CDR3 DNA reads as TGCAGCGCACGCCGGGACAGGCACTACGAGCAGTACTTC.

This clonotype came up many times. The V and J genes are TRBV6-2 or TRBV6-3 and TRBJ1-1; possible D gene TRBD1, 5 bases. The CDR3 is made up of 14 amino acids. V lost 2 bases, J lost 3 bases, and 10 bases lay in between. From germline, CDR1 is MNHEY and CDR2 SVGEGT. This CDR3 is CASSYTTGYTEAFF. The CDR3 region has the DNA TGTGCCAGCAGTTACACCACAGGTTACACTGAAGCTTTCTTT.

V usage is TRBV30 and J usage is TRBJ2-3, with D perhaps TRBD2 (5 bases). Germline CDR1 reads GTSNPN; CDR2 reads SVGIG (reference sequence). The CDR3 totals 13 residues. The V gene lost 1 base and the J gene lost 0 bases, with 5 bases spanning the gap. CDR3 DNA sequence: TGTGCCTGGAGTGGGACTAGCACAGATACGCAGTATTTT. It is translated as CAWSGTSTDTQYF.

In this sample, this clonotype turned up many times. The V and J genes are TRBV20-1 and TRBJ2-5, with TRBD2 matching 13 bases. The CDR3 extends over 17 amino acids. Germline loops: CDR1 DFQATT, CDR2 SNEGSKA (reference sequence). V gave up 5 bases and J gave up 3 bases; unmatched junction bases: 12. The CDR3: CSADRTSGRDLEETQYF. In nucleotides, the CDR3 is TGCAGTGCTGATAGGACTAGCGGGAGAGACCTTGAAGAGACCCAGTACTTC.

The V gene is TRBV15, the J gene TRBJ1-2; unclear D gene. Germline V gives CDR1 LNHNV, CDR2 YYDKDF (reference sequence). Trimming removed 0 bases at V and 7 bases at J, with 15 bases between. This CDR3 region has 15 residues. The CDR3: CATSRDFGDRGGYTF. The DNA for the CDR3 is TGTGCCACCAGCAGAGATTTCGGGGATCGAGGTGGCTACACCTTC.